A selection of T cell receptor beta chains follows, all from one sample in a study of cytomegalovirus exposure and HLA in healthy donors. Repertoires were generated with immunoSEQ multiplex PCR, while TCRdb's copy carries only in-frame clones and drops some. Of over 150,000 clones in the sample, 71% are singletons; the top ten hold approximately 3%. The sample was PBMCs. All receptors come from a woman aged 25 to 45 in good health and CMV-seronegative. Both conserved end residues are part of each CDR3. Fields, in order: V gene, J gene, clone size, D gene, CDR3 protein, CDR3 DNA. A D gene is named only where the DNA matches it firmly. The size entry is marked missing in some rows and otherwise reads once, few, many or a size class.

V: TRBV5-4; J: TRBJ1-5; size: .; D: .; CDR3: CASSVSPNQPQHF; DNA: TGTGCCAGCAGCGTATCCCCGAATCAGCCCCAGCATTTT
V: TRBV11-2; J: TRBJ1-2; size: .; D: TRBD1; CDR3: CASSLEGTVYGYTF; DNA: TGTGCCAGCAGCTTAGAAGGGACAGTCTATGGCTACACCTTC
V: TRBV11-2; J: TRBJ1-4; size: .; D: .; CDR3: CASSSSLEKLFF; DNA: TGTGCCAGCAGCTCCTCTCTTGAAAAACTGTTTTTT
V: TRBV5-1; J: TRBJ2-1; size: .; D: TRBD2; CDR3: CASSPTIAGGPHNEQFF; DNA: TGCGCCAGCAGCCCGACCATAGCGGGAGGGCCCCACAATGAGCAGTTCTTC
V: TRBV27; J: TRBJ1-5; size: .; D: .; CDR3: CASSSIRTGNNQPQHF; DNA: TGTGCCAGCAGTTCCATCAGAACAGGGAACAATCAGCCCCAGCATTTT
V: TRBV5-6; J: TRBJ1-1; size: .; D: TRBD1; CDR3: CASSLGATGGTEAFF; DNA: TGTGCCAGCAGCTTGGGGGCCACAGGGGGCACTGAAGCTTTCTTT
V: TRBV30; J: TRBJ2-1; size: .; D: .; CDR3: CAWSVAGLEQFF; DNA: TGTGCCTGGAGTGTTGCCGGGTTAGAGCAGTTCTTC
V: TRBV7-9; J: TRBJ2-7; size: .; D: .; CDR3: CASSLQPEDEQYF; DNA: TGTGCCAGCAGCTTACAGCCCGAGGATGAGCAGTACTTC
V: TRBV27; J: TRBJ2-3; size: .; D: TRBD1; CDR3: CASARDRGTDTQYF; DNA: TGTGCCAGCGCCCGGGACAGGGGCACAGATACGCAGTATTTT
V: TRBV30; J: TRBJ1-2; size: .; D: .; CDR3: CAKDWNYGYTF; DNA: TGTGCCAAGGACTGGAACTATGGCTACACCTTC
V: TRBV19; J: TRBJ1-2; size: .; D: .; CDR3: CASSSTTGPGGYTF; DNA: TGTGCCAGTAGTTCAACGACAGGCCCAGGAGGCTACACCTTC
V: TRBV5-1; J: TRBJ2-1; size: .; D: TRBD1; CDR3: CASSSGTGVINEQFF; DNA: TGCGCCAGCAGCTCGGGGACAGGGGTAATCAATGAGCAGTTCTTC
V: TRBV6-5; J: TRBJ1-5; size: .; D: TRBD1; CDR3: CASSLRGNRPQHF; DNA: TGTGCCAGCAGCCTCAGGGGGAATCGGCCCCAGCATTTT
V: TRBV7-9; J: TRBJ1-2; size: .; D: .; CDR3: CASSSNRYYGYTF; DNA: TGTGCCAGCAGCTCGAACAGGTATTATGGCTACACCTTC
V: TRBV7-2; J: TRBJ2-5; size: .; D: TRBD2; CDR3: CASSPYPGGETQYF; DNA: TGTGCCAGCAGCCCTTACCCGGGGGGGGAGACCCAGTACTTC
V: TRBV19; J: TRBJ2-7; size: .; D: TRBD2; CDR3: CASRRFASGSYEQYF; DNA: TGTGCCAGTAGGCGATTTGCTAGCGGATCCTACGAGCAGTACTTC
V: TRBV9; J: TRBJ1-6; size: .; D: .; CDR3: CASSVGENSPLHF; DNA: TGTGCCAGCAGCGTAGGCGAGAATTCACCCCTCCACTTT
V: TRBV7-9; J: TRBJ1-1; size: .; D: .; CDR3: CASSLGLVTEAFF; DNA: TGTGCCAGCAGCCTGGGGCTGGTTACTGAAGCTTTCTTT
V: TRBV18; J: TRBJ2-1; size: .; D: .; CDR3: CASSHELVSVNEQFF; DNA: TGTGCCAGCTCACACGAGCTCGTTTCGGTCAATGAGCAGTTCTTC
V: TRBV5-1; J: TRBJ2-1; size: .; D: TRBD1; CDR3: CASSPRTGVHEQFF; DNA: TGCGCCAGCAGCCCAAGGACAGGGGTCCATGAGCAGTTCTTC
V: TRBV2; J: TRBJ1-6; size: .; D: TRBD1; CDR3: CASSEGTADSPLHF; DNA: TGTGCCAGCAGTGAGGGGACAGCCGATTCACCCCTCCACTTT
V: TRBV19; J: TRBJ2-7; size: .; D: TRBD1; CDR3: CASSLGQGGNEQYF; DNA: TGTGCCAGTAGTTTGGGACAGGGAGGCAACGAGCAGTACTTC
V: TRBV6-1; J: TRBJ1-1; size: few; D: .; CDR3: CASSDRSFEAAFF; DNA: TGTGCCAGCAGTGACCGGAGCTTCGAAGCTGCTTTCTTT
V: TRBV15; J: TRBJ2-1; size: .; D: TRBD2; CDR3: CATSRSTSLRSGEQFF; DNA: TGTGCCACCAGCAGATCGACTAGCCTTCGATCGGGGGAGCAGTTCTTC
V: TRBV9; J: TRBJ2-1; size: .; D: TRBD2; CDR3: CASSITGWLAGDNEQFF; DNA: TGTGCCAGCAGCATCACAGGGTGGCTAGCGGGAGATAATGAGCAGTTCTTC
V: TRBV5-1; J: TRBJ2-7; size: .; D: .; CDR3: CASSLTGDSREQYF; DNA: TGCGCCAGCAGCTTGACAGGAGACTCCCGCGAGCAGTACTTC
V: TRBV7-3; J: TRBJ1-6; size: .; D: TRBD1; CDR3: CASSQAGDREASPLHF; DNA: TGTGCCAGCAGCCAAGCTGGGGACAGGGAAGCTTCACCCCTCCACTTT
V: TRBV4-3; J: TRBJ2-1; size: once; D: TRBD2; CDR3: CASSQEALAGASYNEQFF; DNA: TGCGCCAGCAGCCAAGAAGCACTAGCGGGAGCCTCCTACAATGAGCAGTTCTTC
V: TRBV7-3; J: TRBJ1-1; size: .; D: .; CDR3: CASSLGGGEAFF; DNA: TGTGCCAGCAGCTTAGGGGGGGGTGAAGCTTTCTTT
V: TRBV13; J: TRBJ2-1; size: .; D: .; CDR3: CASSLGGNEQFF; DNA: TGTGCCAGCAGCTTGGGGGGCAATGAGCAGTTCTTC
V: TRBV10-3; J: TRBJ2-2; size: .; D: TRBD2; CDR3: CAISGGTSGGELFF; DNA: TGTGCCATCAGTGGTGGGACTAGCGGGGGGGAGCTGTTTTTT
V: TRBV28; J: TRBJ2-7; size: few; D: TRBD2; CDR3: CASSFTSESSYEQYF; DNA: TGTGCCAGCAGTTTCACTAGCGAGAGCTCCTACGAGCAGTACTTC
V: TRBV10-3; J: TRBJ1-2; size: .; D: TRBD1; CDR3: CATWTGRFGYTF; DNA: TGTGCCACTTGGACAGGGCGGTTTGGCTACACCTTC
V: TRBV7-3; J: TRBJ2-3; size: few; D: TRBD2; CDR3: CASSLGRLAGGTDTQYF; DNA: TGTGCCAGCAGCTTAGGGCGACTAGCGGGGGGCACAGATACGCAGTATTTT
V: TRBV7-3; J: TRBJ2-1; size: .; D: .; CDR3: CASSLRTPYNEQFF; DNA: TGTGCCAGCAGCTTAAGGACACCTTACAATGAGCAGTTCTTC
V: TRBV28; J: TRBJ2-7; size: .; D: .; CDR3: CASSTGYYEQYF; DNA: TGTGCCAGCAGCACAGGATATTACGAGCAGTACTTC
V: TRBV13; J: TRBJ2-2; size: .; D: TRBD1; CDR3: CASSSRPGQGTGELFF; DNA: TGTGCCAGCAGCTCCCGACCGGGACAGGGAACCGGGGAGCTGTTTTTT
V: TRBV6-5; J: TRBJ1-1; size: .; D: .; CDR3: CASSYSRGETEAFF; DNA: TGTGCCAGCAGTTACTCCCGGGGGGAGACTGAAGCTTTCTTT